What follows are 8 T cell receptor beta chains derived from one specimen sequenced in a study of type 1 and type 2 diabetes patients. PCR was run on genomic DNA. Amplification of the beta chain CDR3 used 30 forward and 13 reverse multiplex primers. Using its own MiXCR run on the multiplex PCR reads, TCRdb lists one record per CDR3 protein. This table has around 300,000 distinct CDR3 sequences, around 50% appearing once. The sample was peripheral blood mononuclear cells (PBMCs). The receptor source for this set is a man between 18 and 29 years old with type 2 diabetes.

In DNA form, the CDR3 reads TGTGCCAGCAGCGTAGAGGGGGCAGACTTATACAATGAGCAGTTCTTC. Protein sequence: CASSVEGADLYNEQFF. This chain connects TRBV9 to TRBJ2-1, with 7 positions matching TRBD1. The CDR3 consists of 16 residues. The junction had 7 bases not matched to a gene; V was cut back by 0 bases and J by 4 bases. Germline CDR1 reads SGDLS; CDR2 reads YYNGEE.

This chain uses TRBV28 with TRBJ1-2; 7 positions agree with TRBD1. V lost 6 bases and J lost 7; bases outside the gene matches: 11. CDR1 and CDR2 (germline): MDHEN, SYDVKM. The CDR3 covers 14 residues. The chain's CDR3 is CASSRDSLIGGYTF. Here the CDR3 DNA reads TGTGCCAGCAGCCGGGACAGCCTTATCGGTGGCTACACCTTC.

This chain uses TRBV6-2 or TRBV6-3 with TRBJ2-5; D possibly matches TRBD1 or TRBD2 (5 bases each). The J call may be incorrect, as the DNA end agrees better with TRBJ2-1. The CDR3 sequence is 15 residues long. Germline V gene sequence: CDR1 MNHEY, CDR2 SVGEGT. The CDR3 reads CASSSGQGRGNEQFF. The CDR3 nucleotides read TGTGCCAGCAGTAGCGGACAAGGGAGAGGGAATGAGCAGTTCTTC.

This clonotype was detected a few times. This chain connects TRBV19 to TRBJ1-5; 7 bases fit TRBD1. Germline V gene lookup returns CDR1 LNHDA and CDR2 SQIVND (reference sequence). The CDR3 contains 16 residues. The ends lost 6 bases at V and 3 bases at J; junction bases unmatched: 11. The CDR3 reads CASRNPVDRFNQPQHF. The CDR3 region has the DNA TGTGCCAGTAGAAATCCCGTGGACAGGTTCAATCAGCCCCAGCATTTT.

In this sample, this clonotype turned up a few times. The rearrangement links TRBV29-1 to TRBJ2-5, with D possibly being TRBD2 (6 bases). Germline values: CDR1 SQVTM, CDR2 ANQGSEA. V was clipped by 4 bases and J by 6 bases, with 12 bases between them. This CDR3 spans 12 amino acids. The CDR3 reads CSVVGGEQTQYF. CDR3 nucleotides: TGCAGCGTTGTCGGAGGGGAGCAGACCCAGTACTTC.

This clonotype was counted once. The J gene is TRBJ1-5, the V gene TRBV5-1; D is unclear. Trimming left V 4 bases short and J 2 bases short, with 13 bases between. The CDR3 is made up of 15 amino acids. In germline, CDR1 is SGHRS, CDR2 YFSETQ. The CDR3, as DNA: TGCGCCAGCAGCCGAGACGGCGGTGGCAATCAGCCCCAGCATTTT. Protein product: CASSRDGGGNQPQHF.

This clonotype has a handful of counts. CDR3 region: CASCSPGLNTEAFF. CDR3 sequence (DNA): TGTGCCAGTTGTAGTCCCGGACTGAACACTGAAGCTTTCTTT. The rearrangement links TRBV19 to TRBJ1-1, with D hard to call. The CDR3 totals 14 residues. Trimming removed 8 bases at V and 0 bases at J, with 13 bases between. The germline CDR1 and CDR2 sequences are LNHDA and SQIVND (reference sequence).

The chain uses TRBV6-6 and TRBJ1-5, with 9 bases fitting TRBD1. The CDR3 is 18 residues long. In germline, CDR1 is MNHNY, CDR2 SVGAGI (reference sequence). The V gene end was trimmed by 5 bases and the J gene end by 7 bases; junction bases not matched to a gene: 18. The CDR3 region has the DNA TGTGCCAGCAGTCCCGGGACAGGGAACAGGGGGGTTTCACAGCCCCAGCATTTT. It translates to CASSPGTGNRGVSQPQHF.